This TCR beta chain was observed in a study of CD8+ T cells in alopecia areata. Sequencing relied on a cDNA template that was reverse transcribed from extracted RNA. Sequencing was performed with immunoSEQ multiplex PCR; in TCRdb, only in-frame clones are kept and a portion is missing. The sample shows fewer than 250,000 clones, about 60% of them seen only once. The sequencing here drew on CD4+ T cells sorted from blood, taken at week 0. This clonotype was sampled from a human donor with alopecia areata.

The DNA for the CDR3 is TGCGCCAGCAGCTTGAGGGCAGGGGGCCAGCGGGTGAACACTGAAGCTTTCTTT. Translation: CASSLRAGGQRVNTEAFF. V and J are TRBV5-1 and TRBJ1-1; 8 nucleotides line up with TRBD1. J lost 0 bases, V lost 1 base, and 11 bases had no gene match. Looked up from germline, CDR1 is SGHRS and CDR2 is YFSETQ. This CDR3 spans 18 amino acids.